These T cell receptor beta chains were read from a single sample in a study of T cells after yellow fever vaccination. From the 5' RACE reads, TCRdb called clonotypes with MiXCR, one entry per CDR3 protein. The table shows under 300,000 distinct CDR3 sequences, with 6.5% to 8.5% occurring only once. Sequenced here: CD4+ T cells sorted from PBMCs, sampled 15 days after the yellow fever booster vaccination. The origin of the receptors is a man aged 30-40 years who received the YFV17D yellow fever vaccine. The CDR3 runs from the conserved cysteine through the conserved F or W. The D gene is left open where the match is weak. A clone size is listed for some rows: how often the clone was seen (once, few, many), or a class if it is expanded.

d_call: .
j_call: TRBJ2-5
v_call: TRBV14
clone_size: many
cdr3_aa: CASSGRRQETQYF
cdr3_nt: TGTGCCAGCAGTGGCCGCCGCCAAGAGACCCAGTACTTC

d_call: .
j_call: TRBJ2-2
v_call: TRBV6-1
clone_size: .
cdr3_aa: CASRSPGPSVGTGELFF
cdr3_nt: TGTGCCAGCAGATCCCCGGGACCCTCCGTTGGAACCGGGGAGCTGTTTTTT

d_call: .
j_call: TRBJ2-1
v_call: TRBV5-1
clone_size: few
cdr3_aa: CASSLPQTYEQFF
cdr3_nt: TGCGCCAGCAGCTTGCCACAGACGTATGAGCAGTTCTTC

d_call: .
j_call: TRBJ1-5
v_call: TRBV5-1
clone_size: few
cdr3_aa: CASSLRGGGQPQHF
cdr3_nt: TGCGCCAGCAGCTTGAGGGGAGGGGGTCAGCCCCAGCATTTT

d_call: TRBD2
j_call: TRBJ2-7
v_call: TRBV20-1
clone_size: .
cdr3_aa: CSAPSGRSEQYF
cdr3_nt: TGCAGTGCACCTAGCGGGAGATCCGAGCAGTACTTC

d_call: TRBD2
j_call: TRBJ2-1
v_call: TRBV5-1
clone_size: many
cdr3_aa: CASSPGGLAGGYNEQFF
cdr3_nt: TGCGCCAGCAGCCCCGGGGGACTAGCGGGGGGCTACAATGAGCAGTTCTTC

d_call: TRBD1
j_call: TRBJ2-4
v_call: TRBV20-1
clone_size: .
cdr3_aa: CSARTGLYIAKNIQYF
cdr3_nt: TGCAGTGCCAGGACAGGGCTCTACATAGCCAAAAACATTCAGTACTTC

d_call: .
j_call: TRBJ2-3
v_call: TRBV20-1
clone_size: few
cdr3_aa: CSASEDTQYF
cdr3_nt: TGCAGTGCTTCGGAAGATACGCAGTATTTT

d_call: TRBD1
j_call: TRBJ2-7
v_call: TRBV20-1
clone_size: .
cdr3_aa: CSAKLGQGGYEQYF
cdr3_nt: TGCAGTGCTAAACTCGGACAGGGAGGCTACGAGCAGTACTTC

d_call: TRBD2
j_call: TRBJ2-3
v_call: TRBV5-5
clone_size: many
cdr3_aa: CASSLLSGGVTDTQYF
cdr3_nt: TGTGCCAGCAGCTTGCTTAGCGGGGGAGTCACAGATACGCAGTATTTT

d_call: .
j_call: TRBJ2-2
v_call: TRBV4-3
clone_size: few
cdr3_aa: CASSQPTGTGTGELFF
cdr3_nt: TGCGCCAGCAGCCAACCAACAGGGACGGGCACCGGGGAGCTGTTTTTT

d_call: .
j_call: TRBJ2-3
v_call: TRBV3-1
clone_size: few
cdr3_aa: CASSLFGGETDTQYF
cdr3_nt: TGTGCCAGCAGCCTTTTCGGTGGGGAGACAGATACGCAGTATTTT

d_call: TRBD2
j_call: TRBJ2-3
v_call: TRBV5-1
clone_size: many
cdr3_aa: CASSQREGLGDTQYF
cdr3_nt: TGCGCCAGCAGCCAGCGGGAGGGCCTTGGAGATACGCAGTATTTT

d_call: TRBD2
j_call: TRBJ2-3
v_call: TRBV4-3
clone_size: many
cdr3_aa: CASSQDPFGREMGGDTQYF
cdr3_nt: TGCGCCAGCAGCCAAGATCCCTTCGGGCGGGAGATGGGCGGAGATACGCAGTATTTT

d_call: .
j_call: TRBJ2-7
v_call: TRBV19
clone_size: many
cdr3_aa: CASSIVPGEQYF
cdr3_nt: TGTGCCAGTAGTATCGTACCGGGGGAGCAGTACTTC

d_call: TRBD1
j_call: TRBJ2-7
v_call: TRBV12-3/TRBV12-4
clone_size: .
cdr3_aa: CASSITGGTYEQYF
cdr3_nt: TGTGCCAGCAGTATCACAGGGGGCACGTACGAGCAGTACTTC

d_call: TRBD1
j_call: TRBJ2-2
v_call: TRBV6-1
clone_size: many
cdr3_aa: CASDRGNTGELFF
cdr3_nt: TGTGCCAGCGACAGGGGGAACACCGGGGAGCTGTTTTTT

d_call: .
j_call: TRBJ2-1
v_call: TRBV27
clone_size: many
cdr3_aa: CASSRERSSYNEQFF
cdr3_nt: TGTGCCAGCAGTCGCGAAAGGAGCTCCTACAATGAGCAGTTCTTC

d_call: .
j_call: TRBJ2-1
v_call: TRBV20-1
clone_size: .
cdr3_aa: CSASSGGSRGSSYNEQFF
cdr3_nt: TGCAGTGCTAGTTCGGGTGGGAGTAGAGGGAGCTCCTACAATGAGCAGTTCTTC

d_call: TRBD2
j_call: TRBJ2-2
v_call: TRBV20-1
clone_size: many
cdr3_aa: CSAGRGLAGGGTGELFF
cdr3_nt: TGCAGTGCTGGTAGAGGGTTAGCGGGAGGGGGCACCGGGGAGCTGTTTTTT

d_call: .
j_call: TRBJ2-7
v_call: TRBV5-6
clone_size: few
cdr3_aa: CASSLQKRPTGEQYF
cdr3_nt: TGTGCCAGCAGCTTACAAAAACGTCCCACGGGCGAGCAGTACTTC

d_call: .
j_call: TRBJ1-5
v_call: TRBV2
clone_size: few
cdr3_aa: CASSGTASNQPQHF
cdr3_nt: TGTGCCAGCAGTGGGACAGCGAGCAATCAGCCCCAGCATTTT

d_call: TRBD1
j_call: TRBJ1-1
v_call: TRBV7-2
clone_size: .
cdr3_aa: CASSTGGSTEAFF
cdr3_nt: TGTGCCAGCAGTACAGGGGGGAGCACTGAAGCTTTCTTT

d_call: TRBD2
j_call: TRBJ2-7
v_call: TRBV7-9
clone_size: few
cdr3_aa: CASSFVGTSGDNYEQYF
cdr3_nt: TGTGCCAGCAGCTTCGTGGGGACTAGCGGGGACAATTACGAGCAGTACTTC

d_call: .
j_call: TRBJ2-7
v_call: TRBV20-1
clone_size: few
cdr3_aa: CSVTPGDYEQYF
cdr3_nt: TGCAGTGTCACCCCAGGAGACTACGAGCAGTACTTC

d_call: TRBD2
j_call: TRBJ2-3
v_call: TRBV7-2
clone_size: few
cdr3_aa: CASSSMSGRATDTQYF
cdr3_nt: TGTGCCAGCAGCTCGATGAGCGGGAGGGCCACAGATACGCAGTATTTT

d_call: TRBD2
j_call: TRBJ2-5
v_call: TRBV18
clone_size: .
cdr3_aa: CASRPAAQGGGQYF
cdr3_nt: TGTGCCAGTAGACCGGCTGCTCAGGGCGGGGGCCAGTACTTC

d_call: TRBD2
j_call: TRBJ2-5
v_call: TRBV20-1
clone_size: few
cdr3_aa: CSAPNAASGRRETQYF
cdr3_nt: TGCAGTGCCCCAAATGCGGCTAGCGGGAGAAGGGAGACCCAGTACTTC

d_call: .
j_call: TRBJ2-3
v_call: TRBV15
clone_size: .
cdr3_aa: CATSRAGDTQYF
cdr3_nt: TGTGCCACCAGCAGAGCCGGAGATACGCAGTATTTT

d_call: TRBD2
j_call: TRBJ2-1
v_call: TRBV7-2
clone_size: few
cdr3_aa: CASSLGLAGVQNEQFF
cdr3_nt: TGTGCCAGCAGCTTGGGACTAGCGGGAGTGCAGAATGAGCAGTTCTTC

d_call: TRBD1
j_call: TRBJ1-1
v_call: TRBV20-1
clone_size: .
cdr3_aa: CSAREGDRNTEAFF
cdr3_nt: TGCAGTGCTAGAGAGGGGGACAGGAACACTGAAGCTTTCTTT

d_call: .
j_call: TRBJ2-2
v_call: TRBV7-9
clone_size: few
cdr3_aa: CASSSAGAGELFF
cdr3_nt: TGTGCCAGCAGCTCCGCCGGCGCCGGGGAGCTGTTTTTT

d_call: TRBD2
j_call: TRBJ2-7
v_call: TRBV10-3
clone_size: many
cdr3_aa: CAISPLAGTYEQYF
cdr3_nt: TGTGCCATCAGTCCTCTAGCGGGCACCTACGAGCAGTACTTC

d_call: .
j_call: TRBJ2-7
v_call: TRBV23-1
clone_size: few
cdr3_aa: CASIRRGQYF
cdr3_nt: TGCGCCAGCATTCGCAGGGGGCAGTACTTC

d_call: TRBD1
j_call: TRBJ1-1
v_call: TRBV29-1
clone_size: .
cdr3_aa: CSFRTGGTEAFF
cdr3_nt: TGCAGCTTTCGGACAGGGGGCACTGAAGCTTTCTTT

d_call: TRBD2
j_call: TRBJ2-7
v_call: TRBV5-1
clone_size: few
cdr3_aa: CASSPLQGGLYEQYF
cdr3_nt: TGCGCCAGCAGCCCACTCCAGGGAGGGCTCTACGAGCAGTACTTC

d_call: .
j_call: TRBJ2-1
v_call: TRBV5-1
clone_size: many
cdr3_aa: CASSLTYYNEQFF
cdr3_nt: TGCGCCAGCAGCTTGACCTACTACAATGAGCAGTTCTTC

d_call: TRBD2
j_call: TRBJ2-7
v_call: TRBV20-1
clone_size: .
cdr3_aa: CSARGHFRASGRKVNEQYF
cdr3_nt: TGCAGTGCTAGGGGCCACTTTAGGGCTAGCGGGAGGAAGGTCAACGAGCAGTACTTC

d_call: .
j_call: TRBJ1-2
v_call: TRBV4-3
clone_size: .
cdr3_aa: CASSQGTGRIYGYTF
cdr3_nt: TGCGCCAGCAGCCAAGGGACGGGACGGATCTATGGCTACACCTTC

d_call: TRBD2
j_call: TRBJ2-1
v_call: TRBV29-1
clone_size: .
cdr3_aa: CSTRTSGGDNEQFF
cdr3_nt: TGCAGCACTCGGACTAGCGGGGGAGACAATGAGCAGTTCTTC

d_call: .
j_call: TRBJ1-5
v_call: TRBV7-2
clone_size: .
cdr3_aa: CASSAVGDQPQHF
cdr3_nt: TGTGCCAGCAGCGCGGTGGGAGATCAGCCCCAGCATTTT